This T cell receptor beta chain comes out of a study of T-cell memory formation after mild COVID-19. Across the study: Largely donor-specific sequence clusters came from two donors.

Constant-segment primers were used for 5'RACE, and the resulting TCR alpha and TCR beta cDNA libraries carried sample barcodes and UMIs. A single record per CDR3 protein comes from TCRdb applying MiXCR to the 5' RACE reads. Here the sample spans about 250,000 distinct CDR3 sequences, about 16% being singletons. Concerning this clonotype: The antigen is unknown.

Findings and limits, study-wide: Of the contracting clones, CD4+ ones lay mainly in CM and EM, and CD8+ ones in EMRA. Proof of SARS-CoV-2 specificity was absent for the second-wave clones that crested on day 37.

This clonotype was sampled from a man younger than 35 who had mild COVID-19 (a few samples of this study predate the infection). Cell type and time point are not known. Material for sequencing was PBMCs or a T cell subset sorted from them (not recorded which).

Here the CDR3 DNA reads TGTGCCAGCAGCTTAAGCGGGGAGGGGCCAGATACGCAGTATTTT. This codes for CASSLSGEGPDTQYF. V usage is TRBV13 and J usage is TRBJ2-3; 7 bases match TRBD2. This CDR3 contains 15 residues. V dropped 2 bases and J dropped 4; count of bases not matched to a gene: 6. Germline loops: CDR1 PRHDT, CDR2 FYEKMQ (reference sequence).